This T cell receptor (beta chain) stems from a study of T cell responses to AZD1222 COVID-19 vaccine. Study conclusions and caveats: Females made up more of the donors, who were largely white British, and clonal diversity may have come out too low. Unmutated variant regions are reportedly targeted by nearly half of spike-specific TCRs. The number of AZD1222 recipients seropositive at baseline was only five to seven. Dominant at 160-218 and 743-854, vaccine-associated CD4 TCRs also spanned spike.

The repertoire was sequenced with immunoSEQ multiplex PCR; TCRdb's copy has only in-frame clones and lacks some. The data hold approximately 140,000 clones, with about nine tenths observed a single time. Germline V CDR1 and CDR2: SGHDT, YYEEEE. The CDR3 extends over 12 amino acids. The V gene lost 5 bases and the J gene lost 4 bases, with 9 bases spanning the gap. Concerning this clone: Its antigen is currently unknown.

The V and J genes are TRBV5-6 and TRBJ1-2, with D maybe TRBD1 (6 bases). This TCR came from an adult in good health. The specimen comprised peripheral blood, sampled on day 0 of MenACWY control vaccination. The CDR3 loop reads CASRGAGYGYTF. The CDR3 DNA reads TGTGCCAGCAGGGGGGCTGGCTATGGCTACACCTTC.